This TCR beta chain was profiled in a study of cytomegalovirus exposure and HLA in healthy donors. Across the study: An early data release held 80 million or so unique TCRs from HLA-typed donors. Study-wide points: CMV serostatus was the sole immune exposure data available.

The PCR contained 60 Vbeta and 13 Jbeta primers. Sequenced by immunoSEQ multiplex PCR; TCRdb stores in-frame clones only, minus some. The repertoire holds around 200,000 clones, with around three quarters as singletons. With respect to this clone: The antigen remains unidentified.

CDR1 is SGHDN and CDR2 is FVKESK in the germline V gene. The CDR3 loop spans 17 amino acids. V lost 2 bases, J lost 3 bases, and 10 bases stayed unmatched. The clonotype originates from a boy under 18 in good health and CMV-seronegative. The chain employs TRBV14 and TRBJ2-7, with 10 bases fitting TRBD1. The sample comprised PBMCs. This CDR3 is CASSQMTGGLPFYEQYF. CDR3 nucleotides: TGTGCCAGCAGCCAAATGACAGGGGGCCTTCCCTTCTACGAGCAGTACTTC. The full variable domain, rest sourced from reference TRBV14 and TRBJ2-7, is EAGVTQFPSHSVIEKGQTVTLRCDPISGHDNLYWYRRVMGKEIKFLLHFVKESKQDESGMPNNRFLAERTGGTYSTLKVQPAELEDSGVYFCASSQMTGGLPFYEQYFGPGTRLTVT.